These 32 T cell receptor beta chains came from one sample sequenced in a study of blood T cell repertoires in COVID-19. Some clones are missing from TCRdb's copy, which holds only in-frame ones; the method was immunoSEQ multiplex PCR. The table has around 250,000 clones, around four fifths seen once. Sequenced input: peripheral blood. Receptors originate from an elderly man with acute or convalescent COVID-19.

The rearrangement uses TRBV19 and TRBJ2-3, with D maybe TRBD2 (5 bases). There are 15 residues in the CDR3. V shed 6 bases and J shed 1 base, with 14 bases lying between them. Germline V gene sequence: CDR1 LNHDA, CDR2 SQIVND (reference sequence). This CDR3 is CASRFREGGTDTQYF. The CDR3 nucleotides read TGTGCCAGTAGGTTTCGGGAAGGCGGCACAGATACGCAGTATTTT.

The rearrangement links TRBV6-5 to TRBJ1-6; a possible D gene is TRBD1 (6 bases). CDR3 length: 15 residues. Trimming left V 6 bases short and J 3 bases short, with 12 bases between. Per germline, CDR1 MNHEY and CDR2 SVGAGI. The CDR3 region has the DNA TGTGCCAGCAGAACCAACAGGGTCTATAATTCACCCCTCCACTTT. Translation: CASRTNRVYNSPLHF.

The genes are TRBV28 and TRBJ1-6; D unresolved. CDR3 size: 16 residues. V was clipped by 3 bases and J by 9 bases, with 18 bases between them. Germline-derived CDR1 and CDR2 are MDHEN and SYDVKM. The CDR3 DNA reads TGTGCCAGCAGTTTGGACGTTCGGGGTTTTGTTTCACCCCTCCACTTT. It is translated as CASSLDVRGFVSPLHF.

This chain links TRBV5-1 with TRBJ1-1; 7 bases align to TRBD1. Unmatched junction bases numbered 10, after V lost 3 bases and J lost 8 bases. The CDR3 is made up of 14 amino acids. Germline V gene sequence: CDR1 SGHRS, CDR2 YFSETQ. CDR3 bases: TGCGCCAGCAGCTGGACCGGGACAGTACAAGAAGCTTTCTTT. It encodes CASSWTGTVQEAFF.

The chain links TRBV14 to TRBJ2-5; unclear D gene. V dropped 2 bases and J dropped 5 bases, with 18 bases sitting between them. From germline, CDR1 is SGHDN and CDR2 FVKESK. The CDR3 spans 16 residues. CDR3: CASSQLPVRSGETQYF. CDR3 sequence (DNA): TGTGCCAGCAGCCAATTACCTGTGCGGAGTGGGGAGACCCAGTACTTC. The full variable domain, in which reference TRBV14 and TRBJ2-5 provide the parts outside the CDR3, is EAGVTQFPSHSVIEKGQTVTLRCDPISGHDNLYWYRRVMGKEIKFLLHFVKESKQDESGMPNNRFLAERTGGTYSTLKVQPAELEDSGVYFCASSQLPVRSGETQYFGPGTRLLVL.

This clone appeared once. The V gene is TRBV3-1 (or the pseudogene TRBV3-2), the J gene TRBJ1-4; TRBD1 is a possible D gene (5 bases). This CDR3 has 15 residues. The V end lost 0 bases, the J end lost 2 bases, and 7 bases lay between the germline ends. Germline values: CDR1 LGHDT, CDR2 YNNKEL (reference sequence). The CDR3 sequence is CASSQDTGTNEKLFF. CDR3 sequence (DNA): TGTGCCAGCAGCCAAGATACAGGCACTAATGAAAAACTGTTTTTT.

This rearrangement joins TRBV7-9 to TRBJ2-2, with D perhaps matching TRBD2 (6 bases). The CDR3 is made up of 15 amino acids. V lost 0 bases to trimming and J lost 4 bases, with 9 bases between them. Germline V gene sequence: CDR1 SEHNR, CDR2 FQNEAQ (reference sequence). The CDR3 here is CASSLARGTTGELFF. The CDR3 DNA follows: TGTGCCAGCAGCTTAGCCCGGGGGACCACCGGGGAGCTGTTTTTT.

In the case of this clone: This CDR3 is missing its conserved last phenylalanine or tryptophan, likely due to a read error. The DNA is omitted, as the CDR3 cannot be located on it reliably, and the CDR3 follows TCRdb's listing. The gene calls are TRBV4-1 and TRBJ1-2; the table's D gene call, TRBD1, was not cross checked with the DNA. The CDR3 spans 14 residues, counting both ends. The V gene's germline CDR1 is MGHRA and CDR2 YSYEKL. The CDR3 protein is CASSQDPEKHPVVP.

The CDR3 here is CASSMTSGGALGETQYF. CDR3 bases: TGTGCCAGTAGTATGACTAGCGGGGGGGCCTTGGGAGAGACCCAGTACTTC. This chain uses TRBV19 with TRBJ2-5, with TRBD2 matching over 14 bases. This CDR3 is 17 amino acids long. V lost 3 bases and J lost 4; bases outside the gene matches: 7. The germline CDR1 and CDR2 sequences are LNHDA and SQIVND (reference sequence). Using reference TRBV19 and TRBJ2-5 for the parts outside the CDR3, the full variable domain is DGGITQSPKYLFRKEGQNVTLSCEQNLNHDAMYWYRQDPGQGLRLIYYSQIVNDFQKGDIAEGYSVSREKKESFPLTVTSAQKNPTAFYLCASSMTSGGALGETQYFGPGTRLLVL.

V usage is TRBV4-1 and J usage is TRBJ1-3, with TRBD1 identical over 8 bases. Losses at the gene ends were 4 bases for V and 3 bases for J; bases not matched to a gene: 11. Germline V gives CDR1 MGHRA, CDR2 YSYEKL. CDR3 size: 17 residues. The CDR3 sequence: CASSRDPTGALGNTIYF. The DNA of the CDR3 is TGCGCCAGCAGCCGAGATCCGACAGGGGCACTTGGAAACACCATATATTTT.

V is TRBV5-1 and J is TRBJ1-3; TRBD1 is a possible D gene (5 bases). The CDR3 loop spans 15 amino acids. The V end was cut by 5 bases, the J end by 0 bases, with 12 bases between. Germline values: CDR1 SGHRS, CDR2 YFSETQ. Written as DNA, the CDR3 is TGCGCCAGCAGTCGGGACGGGGGCTCTGGAAACACCATATATTTT. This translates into CASSRDGGSGNTIYF. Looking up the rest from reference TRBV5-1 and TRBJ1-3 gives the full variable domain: KAGVTQTPRYLIKTRGQQVTLSCSPISGHRSVSWYQQTPGQGLQFLFEYFSETQRNKGNFPGRFSGRQFSNSRSEMNVSTLELGDSALYLCASSRDGGSGNTIYFGEGSWLTVV.

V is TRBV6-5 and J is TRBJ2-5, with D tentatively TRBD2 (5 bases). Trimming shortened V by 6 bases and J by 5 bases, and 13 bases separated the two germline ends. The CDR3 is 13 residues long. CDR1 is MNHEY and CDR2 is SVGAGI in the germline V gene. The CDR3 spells CASRPGLRETQYF. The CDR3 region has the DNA TGTGCCAGCAGGCCCGGACTGAGGGAGACCCAGTACTTC.

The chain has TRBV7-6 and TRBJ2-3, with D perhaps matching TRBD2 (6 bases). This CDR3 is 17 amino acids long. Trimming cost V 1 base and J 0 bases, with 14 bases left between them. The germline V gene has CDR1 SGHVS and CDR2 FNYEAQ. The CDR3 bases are TGTGCCAGCAGCTTAGTAAGTGGCGGGACTAGCACAGATACGCAGTATTTT. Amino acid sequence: CASSLVSGGTSTDTQYF.

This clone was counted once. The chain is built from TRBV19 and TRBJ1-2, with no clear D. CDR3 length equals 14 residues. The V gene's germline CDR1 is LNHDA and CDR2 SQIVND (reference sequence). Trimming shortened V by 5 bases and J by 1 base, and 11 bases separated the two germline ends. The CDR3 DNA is TGTGCCAGTAGTTCTGCAGGATTTAACTATGGCTACACCTTC. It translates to CASSSAGFNYGYTF. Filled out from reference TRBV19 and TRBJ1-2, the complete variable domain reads DGGITQSPKYLFRKEGQNVTLSCEQNLNHDAMYWYRQDPGQGLRLIYYSQIVNDFQKGDIAEGYSVSREKKESFPLTVTSAQKNPTAFYLCASSSAGFNYGYTFGSGTRLTVV.

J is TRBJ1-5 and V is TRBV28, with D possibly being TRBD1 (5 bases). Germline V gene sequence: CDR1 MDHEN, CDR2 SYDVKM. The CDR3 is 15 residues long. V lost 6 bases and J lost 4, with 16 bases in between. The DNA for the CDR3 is TGTGCCAGCAGGCCCAGGGCCCAGAGGAATCAGCCCCAGCATTTT. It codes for CASRPRAQRNQPQHF. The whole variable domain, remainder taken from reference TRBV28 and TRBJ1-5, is DVKVTQSSRYLVKRTGEKVFLECVQDMDHENMFWYRQDPGLGLRLIYFSYDVKMKEKGDIPEGYSVSREKKERFSLILESASTNQTSMYLCASRPRAQRNQPQHFGDGTRLSIL.

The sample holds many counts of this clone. The CDR3 nucleotides read TGCAGCGTCCAAGCAAGTCCGGACACTGAAGCTTTCTTT. Protein: CSVQASPDTEAFF. The gene calls are TRBV29-1 and TRBJ1-1; no clear D gene. Germline CDR1 is SQVTM and CDR2 is ANQGSEA. With 6 bases removed from V and 3 bases from J, the gap between germline ends came to 14 bases. The CDR3 extends over 13 amino acids.

Written as DNA, the CDR3 is TGTGCCAGTAGTATAGCCCAGGCGCAGAACTATGGCTACACCTTC. Protein: CASSIAQAQNYGYTF. The J gene is TRBJ1-2, the V gene TRBV19; the D is unclear. The CDR3 has 15 amino acids. V lost 1 base and J lost 2, with 11 bases in between. Germline V gives CDR1 LNHDA, CDR2 SQIVND (reference sequence). Drawing the rest from reference TRBV19 and TRBJ1-2, the complete variable domain is DGGITQSPKYLFRKEGQNVTLSCEQNLNHDAMYWYRQDPGQGLRLIYYSQIVNDFQKGDIAEGYSVSREKKESFPLTVTSAQKNPTAFYLCASSIAQAQNYGYTFGSGTRLTVV.

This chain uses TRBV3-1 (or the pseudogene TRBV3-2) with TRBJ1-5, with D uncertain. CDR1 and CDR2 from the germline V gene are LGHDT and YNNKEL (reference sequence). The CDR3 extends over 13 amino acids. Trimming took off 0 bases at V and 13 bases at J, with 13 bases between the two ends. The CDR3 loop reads CASSQEMGAPQHF. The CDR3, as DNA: TGTGCCAGCAGCCAAGAGATGGGAGCCCCTCAGCATTTT.

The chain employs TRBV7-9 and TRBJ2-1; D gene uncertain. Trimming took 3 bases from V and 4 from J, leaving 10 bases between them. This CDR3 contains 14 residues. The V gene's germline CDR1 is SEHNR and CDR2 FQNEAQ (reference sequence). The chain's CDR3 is CASSLILEYNEQFF. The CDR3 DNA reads TGTGCCAGCAGCTTGATTTTGGAGTACAATGAGCAGTTCTTC. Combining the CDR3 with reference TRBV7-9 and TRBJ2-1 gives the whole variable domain DTGVSQNPRHKITKRGQNVTFRCDPISEHNRLYWYRQTLGQGPEFLTYFQNEAQLEKSRLLSDRFSAERPKGSFSTLEIQRTEQGDSAMYLCASSLILEYNEQFFGPGTRLTVL.

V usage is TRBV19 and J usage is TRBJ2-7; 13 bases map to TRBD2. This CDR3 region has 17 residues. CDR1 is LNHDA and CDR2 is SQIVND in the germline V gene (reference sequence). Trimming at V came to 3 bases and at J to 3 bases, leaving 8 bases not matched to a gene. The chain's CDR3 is CASSMTSGRPGNYEQYF. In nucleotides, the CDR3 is TGTGCCAGTAGTATGACTAGCGGGAGGCCAGGGAACTACGAGCAGTACTTC.

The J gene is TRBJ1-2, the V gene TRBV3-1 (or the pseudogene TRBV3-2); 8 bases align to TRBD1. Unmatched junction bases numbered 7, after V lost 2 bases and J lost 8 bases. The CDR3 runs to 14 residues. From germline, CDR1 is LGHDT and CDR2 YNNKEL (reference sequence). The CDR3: CASSQLTGEVGYTF. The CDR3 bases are TGTGCCAGCAGCCAACTGACAGGGGAGGTCGGCTACACCTTC.

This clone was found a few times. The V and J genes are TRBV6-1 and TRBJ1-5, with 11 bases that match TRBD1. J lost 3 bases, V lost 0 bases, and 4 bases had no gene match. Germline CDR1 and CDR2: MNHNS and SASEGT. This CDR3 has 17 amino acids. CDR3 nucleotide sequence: TGTGCCAGCAGTGAAGCCGGGACAGGGGGTGTCAATCAGCCCCAGCATTTT. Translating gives CASSEAGTGGVNQPQHF.

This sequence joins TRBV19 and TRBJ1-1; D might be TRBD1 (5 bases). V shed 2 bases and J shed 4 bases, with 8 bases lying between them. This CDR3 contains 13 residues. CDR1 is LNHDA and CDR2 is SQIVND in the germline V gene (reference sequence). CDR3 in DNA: TGTGCCAGTAGTATACTAGGGGTCACTGAAGCTTTCTTT. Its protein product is CASSILGVTEAFF.

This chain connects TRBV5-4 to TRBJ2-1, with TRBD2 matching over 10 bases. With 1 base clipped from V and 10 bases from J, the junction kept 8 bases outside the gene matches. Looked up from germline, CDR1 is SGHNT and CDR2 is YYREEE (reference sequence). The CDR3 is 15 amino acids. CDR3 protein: CASSLQIAGGGEQFF. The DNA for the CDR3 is TGTGCCAGCAGCTTGCAAATAGCGGGAGGCGGGGAGCAGTTCTTC.

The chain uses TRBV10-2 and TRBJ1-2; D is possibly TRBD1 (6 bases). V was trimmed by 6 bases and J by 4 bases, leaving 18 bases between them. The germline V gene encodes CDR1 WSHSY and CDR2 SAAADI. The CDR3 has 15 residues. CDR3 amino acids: CASRDAGTPPYGYTF. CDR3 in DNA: TGCGCCAGCAGAGACGCCGGGACACCCCCCTATGGCTACACCTTC.

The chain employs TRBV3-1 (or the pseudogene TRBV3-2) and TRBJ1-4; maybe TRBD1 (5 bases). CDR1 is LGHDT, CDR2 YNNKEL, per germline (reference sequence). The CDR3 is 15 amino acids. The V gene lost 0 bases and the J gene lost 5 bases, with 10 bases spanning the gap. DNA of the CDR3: TGTGCCAGCAGCCAAGATCTTAGGGGAAATGAAAAACTGTTTTTT. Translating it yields CASSQDLRGNEKLFF.

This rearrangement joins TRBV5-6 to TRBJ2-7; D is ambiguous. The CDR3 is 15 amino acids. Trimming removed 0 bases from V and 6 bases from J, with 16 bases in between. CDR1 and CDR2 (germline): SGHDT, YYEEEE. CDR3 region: CASSLVPTAPSEQYF. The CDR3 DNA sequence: TGTGCCAGCAGCTTGGTCCCCACAGCCCCCTCCGAGCAGTACTTC.

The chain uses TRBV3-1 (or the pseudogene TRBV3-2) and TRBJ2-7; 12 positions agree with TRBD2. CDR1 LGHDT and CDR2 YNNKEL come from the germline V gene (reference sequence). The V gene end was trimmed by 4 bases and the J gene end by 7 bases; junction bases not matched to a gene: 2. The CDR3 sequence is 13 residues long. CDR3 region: CASSPGTSGEQYF. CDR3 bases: TGTGCCAGCAGCCCAGGGACTAGCGGGGAGCAGTACTTC.

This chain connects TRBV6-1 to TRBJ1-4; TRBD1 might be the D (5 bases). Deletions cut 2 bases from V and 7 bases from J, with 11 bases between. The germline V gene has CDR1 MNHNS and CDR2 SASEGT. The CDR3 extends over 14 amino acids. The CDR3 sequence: CASSEQTVIEKLFF. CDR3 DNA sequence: TGTGCCAGCAGTGAACAGACAGTTATTGAAAAACTGTTTTTT.

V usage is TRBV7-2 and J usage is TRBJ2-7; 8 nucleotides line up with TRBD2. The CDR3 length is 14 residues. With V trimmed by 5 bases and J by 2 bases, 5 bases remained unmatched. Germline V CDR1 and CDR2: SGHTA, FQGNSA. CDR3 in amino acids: CASSRVAGPYEQYF. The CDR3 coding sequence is TGTGCCAGCAGCCGGGTAGCGGGGCCCTACGAGCAGTACTTC.

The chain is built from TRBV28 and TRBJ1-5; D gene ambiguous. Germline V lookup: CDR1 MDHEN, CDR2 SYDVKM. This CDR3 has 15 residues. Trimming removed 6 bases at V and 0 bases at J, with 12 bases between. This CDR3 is CASRSGIVSNQPQHF. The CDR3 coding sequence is TGTGCCAGCAGATCCGGGATCGTTAGCAATCAGCCCCAGCATTTT.

The CDR3 loop is CASSLSLAGFTDTQYF. In DNA form, the CDR3 reads TGTGCCAGCAGTTTATCCCTGGCAGGGTTCACAGATACGCAGTATTTT. The chain uses TRBV27 and TRBJ2-3, with D possibly TRBD1 on 5 matching bases. Germline V gene data show CDR1 as MNHEY and CDR2 as SMNVEV (reference sequence). CDR3 length: 16 residues. V was shortened by 0 bases and J by 2 bases, with 12 bases between the two germline ends.